Below are 26 T cell receptor beta chains sequenced from a single sample in a study of T cell responses to AZD1222 COVID-19 vaccine. The table came from immunoSEQ multiplex PCR; TCRdb's copy has only in-frame clones and leaves some out. This table has about 130,000 clones, over 75% appearing once. Sample: peripheral blood, taken on day 0 of AZD1222 vaccination. The source is an adult in good health.

This chain joins TRBV6-6 and TRBJ2-7; D is unclear. Trimming removed 6 bases from V and 5 bases from J, with 14 bases in between. The length of the CDR3 is 13 residues. Germline V gene lookup returns CDR1 MNHNY and CDR2 SVGAGI (reference sequence). CDR3 in amino acids: CASRPGRSDEQYF. CDR3 sequence (DNA): TGTGCCAGCAGACCCGGCCGGTCGGACGAGCAGTACTTC.

The chain uses TRBV7-9 and TRBJ1-2; 9 bases match TRBD1. Trimming cost V 1 base and J 5 bases; bases outside gene matches: 2. The CDR3 is made up of 14 amino acids. CDR1 is SEHNR and CDR2 is FQNEAQ in the germline V gene (reference sequence). CDR3 nucleotide sequence: TGTGCCAGCAGCTTAGAAGGGACAGGGTATGGCTACACCTTC. Translated, it gives CASSLEGTGYGYTF.

The CDR3 protein is CASSPMNRGQREEKLFF. The CDR3 DNA reads as TGCGCCAGCAGCCCGATGAACAGGGGGCAAAGGGAAGAAAAACTGTTTTTT. The chain employs TRBV4-1 and TRBJ1-4; 9 bases fit TRBD1. J gave up 8 bases and V 4 bases, and 14 bases lay outside the gene matches. In germline, CDR1 is MGHRA, CDR2 YSYEKL. The CDR3 sequence is 17 residues long.

The rearrangement links TRBV19 to TRBJ1-5, with D unresolved. CDR1 is LNHDA and CDR2 is SQIVND in the germline V gene (reference sequence). This CDR3 region has 15 residues. Trimming removed 0 bases at V and 6 bases at J, with 12 bases between. The CDR3 DNA follows: TGTGCCAGTAGTATAGAAGGGAAAGGTGGTCAGCCCCAGCATTTT. This translates into CASSIEGKGGQPQHF.

This clone was found a few times. Other DNA sequences in the same sample also yield this CDR3. The rearrangement links TRBV18 to TRBJ2-7; 8 nucleotides agree with TRBD2. The germline CDR1 and CDR2 sequences are KGHSH and LQKENI. With 6 bases clipped from V and 3 bases from J, the junction kept 19 bases outside the gene matches. The CDR3 has 18 residues. For the CDR3, the DNA is TGTGCCAGCTCCCGCGAGACTAGCGCGGCTACCATCTACTACGAGCAGTACTTC. Translated: CASSRETSAATIYYEQYF.

The chain couples TRBV28 to TRBJ1-1, with D unclear. Germline V gene sequence: CDR1 MDHEN, CDR2 SYDVKM. V shed 3 bases and J shed 1 base, with 6 bases lying between them. The CDR3 spans 13 residues. The CDR3, as DNA: TGTGCCAGCAGTTTCCCAGCGAACACTGAAGCTTTCTTT. This encodes CASSFPANTEAFF.

The chain combines TRBV10-3 with TRBJ1-1, with unresolved D. Trimming left V 4 bases short and J 1 base short, with 7 bases between. The CDR3 has 13 amino acids. CDR1 is ENHRY and CDR2 is SYGVKD in the germline V gene. CDR3 DNA sequence: TGTGCCATCAGTGGGGTGGAGAACACTGAAGCTTTCTTT. As protein: CAISGVENTEAFF.

This clone was seen only once. The V call is TRBV30, the J call TRBJ1-2, with D possibly being TRBD1 (6 bases). CDR1 GTSNPN and CDR2 SVGIG come from the germline V gene (reference sequence). This CDR3 has 11 residues. The V end lost 3 bases, the J end lost 9 bases, and 11 bases lay between the germline ends. The CDR3 DNA reads as TGTGCCTGGAGACCAGGGGATAGCTACACCTTC. Encoded protein: CAWRPGDSYTF.

The CDR3 nucleotides read TGTGCCACCCGATACTTGGGCTACACCTTC. This encodes CATRYLGYTF. V is TRBV2 and J is TRBJ1-2; D is unresolved. Germline V CDR1 and CDR2: SNHLY, FYNNEI. Trimming left V 10 bases short and J 8 bases short, with 11 bases between. This CDR3 is 10 amino acids long.

Regarding this clone: The same CDR3 arises from other DNA sequences in this sample as well. The V gene is TRBV28, the J gene TRBJ1-2; 9 bases fit TRBD1. The V segment lost 2 bases and the J segment 5 bases; nucleotides outside the gene matches: 0. This CDR3 has 13 residues. CDR1 is MDHEN and CDR2 is SYDVKM in the germline V gene. The CDR3 sequence is CASSLGQGYGYTF. In DNA, the CDR3 is TGTGCCAGCAGTTTAGGACAGGGGTATGGCTACACCTTC.

The chain combines TRBV5-1 with TRBJ2-7; 12 bases align to TRBD2. After removal of 3 bases from V and 0 bases from J, the junction contained 1 base not matched to a gene. This CDR3 has 15 residues. CDR1 and CDR2 (germline): SGHRS, YFSETQ. In DNA form, the CDR3 reads TGCGCCAGCAGCTGGACTAGCGGGACCTCCTACGAGCAGTACTTC. This codes for CASSWTSGTSYEQYF.

The rearrangement uses TRBV5-1 and TRBJ2-7; 8 nucleotides line up with TRBD1. This CDR3 is built from 14 residues. Per the germline V gene, CDR1 is SGHRS and CDR2 is YFSETQ. Unmatched junction bases numbered 3, after V lost 4 bases and J lost 0 bases. CDR3 sequence (DNA): TGCGCCAGCAGCGGTACAGGGGGCTCCTACGAGCAGTACTTC. Amino acid sequence: CASSGTGGSYEQYF.

The chain is built from TRBV7-6 and TRBJ2-1; 11 bases map to TRBD2. Trimming at V came to 5 bases and at J to 2 bases, leaving 2 bases not matched to a gene. The CDR3 spans 15 residues. The germline CDR1 and CDR2 sequences are SGHVS and FNYEAQ. Written as DNA, the CDR3 is TGTGCCAGCAGCCCGGGACTAGCGGCCTACAATGAGCAGTTCTTC. Amino acids: CASSPGLAAYNEQFF.

The chain is built from TRBV5-1 and TRBJ1-2, with D possibly TRBD1 on 6 matching bases. Trimming took 0 bases from V and 1 from J, leaving 13 bases between them. In germline, CDR1 is SGHRS, CDR2 YFSETQ. The CDR3 contains 16 residues. CDR3 in amino acids: CASSLVGAGDNYGYTF. CDR3 bases: TGCGCCAGCAGCTTGGTAGGGGCAGGGGATAACTATGGCTACACCTTC.

The chain carries TRBV4-1 and TRBJ2-7; D not certain. Trimming cost V 2 bases and J 4 bases, with 12 bases left between them. Germline V gene lookup returns CDR1 MGHRA and CDR2 YSYEKL. The CDR3 has 14 residues. CDR3 in amino acids: CASSQLKAAYEQYF. The CDR3 nucleotides read TGCGCCAGCAGCCAACTAAAAGCAGCTTACGAGCAGTACTTC.

CDR3: CASSLDQETQYF. DNA of the CDR3: TGTGCCAGCAGCTTGGACCAAGAGACCCAGTACTTC. This sequence joins TRBV11-2 and TRBJ2-5; D unclear. The CDR3 runs 12 residues. CDR1 is SGHAT, CDR2 FQNNGV, per germline. Trimming shortened V by 3 bases and J by 0 bases, and 2 bases separated the two germline ends.

The rearrangement links TRBV20-1 to TRBJ2-3; D not resolved. The CDR3 has 11 residues. Between the trimmed V and J ends, which lost 6 bases and 4 bases, there was a span of 8 bases. Germline V lookup: CDR1 DFQATT, CDR2 SNEGSKA (reference sequence). The CDR3 loop is CSAILADTQYF. The CDR3 nucleotides read TGCAGTGCAATCTTAGCAGATACGCAGTATTTT.

The chain links TRBV19 to TRBJ1-6; D call uncertain. CDR3 length equals 16 residues. Looked up from germline, CDR1 is LNHDA and CDR2 is SQIVND (reference sequence). Between the trimmed V and J ends, which lost 4 bases and 7 bases, there was a span of 17 bases. The CDR3: CASSTYIRASNSPLHF. The CDR3 DNA follows: TGTGCCAGTAGTACTTACATCCGGGCCTCCAATTCACCCCTCCACTTT. Drawing the rest from reference TRBV19 and TRBJ1-6, the complete variable domain is DGGITQSPKYLFRKEGQNVTLSCEQNLNHDAMYWYRQDPGQGLRLIYYSQIVNDFQKGDIAEGYSVSREKKESFPLTVTSAQKNPTAFYLCASSTYIRASNSPLHFGNGTRLTVT.

The CDR3 sequence: CASSEGSPLHF. The CDR3 coding sequence is TGTGCCAGCAGTGAAGGTTCACCCCTCCACTTT. This chain joins TRBV6-1 and TRBJ1-6; D unclear. The length of the CDR3 is 11 residues. CDR1 and CDR2 (germline): MNHNS, SASEGT. The germline V and J ends were trimmed by 1 base and 9 bases, with 1 base remaining between them.

This chain uses TRBV4-2 with TRBJ2-7; 7 bases map to TRBD1. The CDR3 sequence is 15 residues long. Germline values: CDR1 LGHNA, CDR2 YNFKEQ. Trimming at V came to 1 base and at J to 3 bases, leaving 6 bases not matched to a gene. The CDR3 is CASSQGDSKHYEQYF. The CDR3 bases are TGTGCCAGCAGCCAAGGGGACAGCAAACACTACGAGCAGTACTTC.

The rearrangement joins TRBV2 to TRBJ1-2, with TRBD1 matching over 9 bases. There are 13 residues in the CDR3. Trimming cost V 6 bases and J 6 bases; bases outside gene matches: 5. Germline CDR1 SNHLY, CDR2 FYNNEI. The CDR3 reads CASRLGQGNGYTF. CDR3 in DNA: TGTGCCAGCAGACTGGGACAGGGAAATGGCTACACCTTC.

This clone is a singleton in its sample. The genes are TRBV5-1 and TRBJ1-2, with D tentatively TRBD1 (5 bases). Germline V gene data show CDR1 as SGHRS and CDR2 as YFSETQ. The ends were cut back, 4 bases at V and 0 bases at J, with 13 bases in the middle. The CDR3 is 15 amino acids. CDR3 protein: CASSRGAEANYGYTF. CDR3 bases: TGCGCCAGCAGCCGTGGGGCGGAGGCTAACTATGGCTACACCTTC. Supplemented by reference TRBV5-1 and TRBJ1-2, the full variable domain reads KAGVTQTPRYLIKTRGQQVTLSCSPISGHRSVSWYQQTPGQGLQFLFEYFSETQRNKGNFPGRFSGRQFSNSRSEMNVSTLELGDSALYLCASSRGAEANYGYTFGSGTRLTVV.

The chain links TRBV10-3 to TRBJ1-5; D not resolved. Trimming shortened V by 4 bases and J by 5 bases, and 9 bases separated the two germline ends. Germline V gives CDR1 ENHRY, CDR2 SYGVKD. This CDR3 is built from 13 residues. In DNA, the CDR3 is TGTGCCATCAGTGCTCAGGCGGATCAGCCCCAGCATTTT. Its translation: CAISAQADQPQHF.

This clone was recorded many times. The chain employs TRBV28 and TRBJ2-1; D possibly matches TRBD1 or TRBD2 (5 bases each). This CDR3 region has 17 residues. Trimming removed 6 bases from V and 5 bases from J, with 23 bases in between. CDR1 is MDHEN, CDR2 SYDVKM, per germline. The CDR3, as DNA: TGTGCCAGCAGCACCTACCGTCGGGGCCCCACACACAATGAGCAGTTCTTC. This codes for CASSTYRRGPTHNEQFF. Combining the CDR3 with reference TRBV28 and TRBJ2-1 gives the whole variable domain DVKVTQSSRYLVKRTGEKVFLECVQDMDHENMFWYRQDPGLGLRLIYFSYDVKMKEKGDIPEGYSVSREKKERFSLILESASTNQTSMYLCASSTYRRGPTHNEQFFGPGTRLTVL.

The chain recombines TRBV6-1 with TRBJ2-7; TRBD1 matches 7 bases. Germline trimming cut 0 bases from V and 3 bases from J; bases unmatched to any gene: 2. CDR3 length: 14 residues. From germline, CDR1 is MNHNS and CDR2 SASEGT. The CDR3 nucleotides read TGTGCCAGCAGTGAAGCGGGACAGCTCTACGAGCAGTACTTC. Its protein is CASSEAGQLYEQYF.

This chain joins TRBV28 and TRBJ2-5, with D unresolved. CDR3 length equals 15 residues. Germline values: CDR1 MDHEN, CDR2 SYDVKM. The ends were cut back, 2 bases at V and 2 bases at J, with 12 bases in the middle. The CDR3 sequence: CASSLASVGQETQYF. The CDR3 nucleotides are TGTGCCAGCAGTTTAGCATCTGTGGGACAAGAGACCCAGTACTTC.